This entry is about one T cell receptor beta chain. This entry comes from a study of stem cell transplantation in POMP-related autoinflammatory disease. Germline loops: CDR1 LGHDT, CDR2 YNNKEL (reference sequence). V trimming: 0 bases; J trimming: 5 bases; junction bases outside the gene matches: 12. The CDR3 spans 19 residues. TCRdb keeps only in-frame clones here, not all; method: immunoSEQ multiplex PCR. The repertoire holds some 65,000 clones, approximately 90% seen once, with roughly 0.7% in the top ten. Source: CD4+ T cells from PBMCs, taken after stem cell transplantation. The chain links TRBV3-1 (or the pseudogene TRBV3-2) to TRBJ2-5, with 13 bases matching TRBD2. The sequence derives from a human patient with POMP-related autoinflammation and immune dysregulation (PRAID). The graft donor may have given rise to some T cells. The CDR3 nucleotides are TGTGCCAGCAGCCAAGATCTTAACCTTGGACTAGCGGGAGTGGAGACCCAGTACTTC. Protein product: CASSQDLNLGLAGVETQYF.